This TCR beta chain originates from a study of shared clonotypes between healthy human individuals. Free of recent acute infections or vaccinations, the donors were healthy HIV-negative adults. All of the donors resided in Nashville, Tennessee, and each was a Caucasian adult. This clone was recorded only once. No antigen is known for it. Clones were read by immunoSEQ multiplex PCR, and TCRdb kept only the in-frame ones, dropping some. The data show approximately 500,000 clones, with 79% seen just once and 13% held by the top ten. The ends were cut back, 4 bases at V and 1 base at J, with 12 bases in the middle. Germline-derived CDR1 and CDR2 are SGDLS and YYNGEE. The CDR3 spans 14 residues. Points from the study as a whole: A limitation of the genetic and exposure-history diversity represented arose from few donors.

Sequencing was carried out using PBMCs. The V call is TRBV9, the J call TRBJ2-7, with D unresolved. The origin of this receptor is a woman aged 40 to 50 in good health. Some clones in this sample may be carry-over from other donors' samples. CDR3 DNA: TGTGCCAGCAGCTCCCCCGGACGGTCCTACGAGCAGTACTTC. This codes for CASSSPGRSYEQYF. Full variable domain (missing parts from reference TRBV9 and TRBJ2-7): DSGVTQTPKHLITATGQRVTLRCSPRSGDLSVYWYQQSLDQGLQFLIQYYNGEERAKGNILERFSAQQFPDLHSELNLSSLELGDSALYFCASSSPGRSYEQYFGPGTRLTVT.